The T cell receptor beta chain under discussion was sequenced for a study of human T cells and chemical hapten exposure. Study background: Largely, small differences in pooled library volume made per-sample TCR yields vary. Findings and caveats of the study: TCRs above 1 in 1000 frequency stayed constant with DPC sensitization.

CDR1 SGHRS and CDR2 YFSETQ come from the germline V gene. The CDR3 loop spans 15 amino acids. With V trimmed by 0 bases and J by 3 bases, 3 bases remained unmatched. This clonotype occurred many times. Its antigen is undetermined. The study extracted total RNA from unfractionated whole blood. Unique molecular identifiers were attached to individual cDNA molecules within the library. In the original processing: The number of TCRs in each sample had a median of approximately 99,000 and spanned about 23,224 to 700,000. TCRdb re-derived calls from the 5' RACE reads in MiXCR, one entry per CDR3 protein. The V and J calls follow TCRdb's processing rather than the paper's. The sample has some 150,000 distinct CDR3 sequences; around 4.4% are singletons.

The sequence was obtained from a female donor in good health. The rearrangement joins TRBV5-1 to TRBJ1-2, with 9 bases lining up with TRBD1. The CDR3 DNA reads as TGCGCCAGCAGCTTGGGAACAGGGGGCTACTATGGCTACACCTTC. It yields the protein CASSLGTGGYYGYTF.